The source of this T cell receptor beta chain is a study of monozygotic twins with inflammatory bowel disease. The germline gives CDR1 MNHNS, CDR2 SASEGT. This CDR3 is 14 amino acids long. Each UMI, carrying a 6-nucleotide sample barcode, came from template switching. No DNA is given; TCRdb re-called the 5' RACE reads and lists each CDR3 protein once. This sample lists about 450,000 distinct CDR3 sequences; its ten largest clones have about 2.2%. Regarding the study as a whole: IBD patients shared fewer clonotypes with others than healthy twins, especially with disease activity.

Blood samples measuring approximately 2.3 ml were taken per donor. About this clonotype itself: Its antigen remains unknown.

The sequenced sample was blood. The origin of this receptor is a human donor with ulcerative colitis or Crohn's disease, or a healthy co-twin of an affected twin (not recorded which). This chain connects TRBV6-1 to TRBJ1-6. The CDR3 spells CASSAIRGNSPLHF.